Listed below are T cell receptor beta chains from one sample, sequenced in a study of immune characterization of retroperitoneal liposarcoma. MiXCR was run by TCRdb on the PCR reads, yielding one entry per CDR3 protein. The sample lists 12,000 or so distinct CDR3 sequences; around 26% were seen once. Sequenced sample: tumor tissue. The receptor source for this set is a female donor with retroperitoneal liposarcoma. The CDR3 runs from the conserved cysteine through the conserved F or W. The D gene is left open where the match is weak. The listing skips clone size in some rows; elsewhere it reads once, few, many or a size class.

j_call	clone_size	d_call	v_call	cdr3_nt	cdr3_aa
TRBJ2-1	many	.	TRBV10-3	TGTGCCAGCAGAGCACAGGGCGCCCTATACGAGCAGTTCTTC	CASRAQGALYEQFF
TRBJ2-2	.	TRBD2	TRBV7-3	TGTGCCAGCAGCTCCGGAGGGAGCGGGAGTTTGTCGGGGAAGCTGTTTTTT	CASSSGGSGSLSGKLFF
TRBJ2-2	medium-sized	.	TRBV11-3	TGTGCCAGCAGCCCGTACGACAGCACTAACACCGGGGAGCTGTTTTTT	CASSPYDSTNTGELFF
TRBJ1-5	few	.	TRBV7-2	TGTGCCAGCAGCTCGGATCGAAATCAGCCCCAGCATTTT	CASSSDRNQPQHF
TRBJ2-7	.	.	TRBV6-1	TGTGCCAGCAGCCGGGAGTGGGGACAGTCCTCCTACGAGCAGTACTTC	CASSREWGQSSYEQYF
TRBJ2-3	medium-sized	.	TRBV7-3	TGTGCCAGCAGCCCGACTCGCACAGATACGCAGTATTTT	CASSPTRTDTQYF
TRBJ2-2	.	TRBD2	TRBV12-3/TRBV12-4	TGTGCCAGCAGGAATATAGCGGGGCTTTGGACCGGGGAGCTGTTTTTT	CASRNIAGLWTGELFF
TRBJ2-5	many	.	TRBV12-3/TRBV12-4	TGTGCCAGCAGTCGTGCAAGGGGGGGGACCCAGTACTTC	CASSRARGGTQYF
TRBJ2-7	medium-sized	TRBD2	TRBV7-6	TGTGCCAGCAGCTTGACGCGGGGGAAGATAGAGACCTACAATGAGCAGTACTTC	CASSLTRGKIETYNEQYF
TRBJ1-1	.	.	TRBV10-1	TGCGCCAGCAGTGAGCGACAGAACACTGAAGCTTTCTTT	CASSERQNTEAFF
TRBJ2-1	.	.	TRBV7-3	TGTGCCAGCAGCTGGGGCCAGCGGGATGAGCAGTTCTTC	CASSWGQRDEQFF
TRBJ2-7	.	.	TRBV11-2	TGTGCCAGCAGCGCCTCGGTGAGCGAGCAGTACTTC	CASSASVSEQYF
TRBJ2-3	.	.	TRBV12-3/TRBV12-4	TGTGCCAGCAGTTTGGCAGATACGCAGTATTTT	CASSLADTQYF